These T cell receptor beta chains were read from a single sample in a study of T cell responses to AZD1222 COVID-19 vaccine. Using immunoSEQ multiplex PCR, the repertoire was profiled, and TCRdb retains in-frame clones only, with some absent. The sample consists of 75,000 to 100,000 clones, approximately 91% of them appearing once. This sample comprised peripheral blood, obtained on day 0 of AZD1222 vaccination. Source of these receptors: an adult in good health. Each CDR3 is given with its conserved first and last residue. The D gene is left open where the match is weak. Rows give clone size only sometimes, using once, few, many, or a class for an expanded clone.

TGTGCCAGTAGCATGGGGGGGGCGATTGGCTACACCTTC	CASSMGGAIGYTF	NA	NA	TRBJ1-2	TRBV19
TGTGCCAGCAGCCTGTGGACAGGCATGAACACTGAAGCTTTCTTT	CASSLWTGMNTEAFF	TRBD1	NA	TRBJ1-1	TRBV7-9
TGTGCCAGCGAGCCGCACTCAGGCAGGGTGAACACTGAAGCTTTCTTT	CASEPHSGRVNTEAFF	NA	once	TRBJ1-1	TRBV25-1
TGTGCCAGCAGCTTCCGGGACGGCTATAGCAATCAGCCCCAGCATTTT	CASSFRDGYSNQPQHF	NA	NA	TRBJ1-5	TRBV9
TGTGCCAGCAGGGACAGGGTCAACGAGCAGTACTTC	CASRDRVNEQYF	TRBD1	NA	TRBJ2-7	TRBV2
TGTGCCTGGAGTGTATTCACTGAAGCTTTCTTT	CAWSVFTEAFF	NA	NA	TRBJ1-1	TRBV30
TGCGCCAGCAGCTTGGTTGCGGGACAGGGGGAAACAGATACGCAGTATTTT	CASSLVAGQGETDTQYF	TRBD1	NA	TRBJ2-3	TRBV5-1
TGCGCCAGCAGCTTGGGCGGGGTGGGGCCCCAACAAGAGACCCAGTACTTC	CASSLGGVGPQQETQYF	NA	NA	TRBJ2-5	TRBV5-1
TGCGCCAGCAGCTTCGGGGGAGTAGACACCGGGGAGCTGTTTTTT	CASSFGGVDTGELFF	NA	NA	TRBJ2-2	TRBV5-1
TGTGCCAGCAGTTCAGGGCAGATGAACACTGAAGCTTTCTTT	CASSSGQMNTEAFF	NA	NA	TRBJ1-1	TRBV27